This TCR beta chain derives from a study of response to subunit inactivated influenza vaccine. Using its own MiXCR run on the RT-PCR reads, TCRdb lists one record per CDR3 protein. The profile shows 500,000 to 600,000 distinct CDR3 sequences, 14% of them singletons. The CDR3 is 19 residues long. V shed 6 bases and J shed 0 bases, with 24 bases lying between them. Germline values: CDR1 MDHEN, CDR2 SYDVKM. General study results and limits: With each seasonal influenza vaccination, the authors suggested, few new T cells are recruited.

Concerning this clonotype: Its antigen is still unknown.

Sequenced material: PBMCs from blood, taken 11 to 12 days after vaccination. The V gene is TRBV28, the J gene TRBJ1-3, with D possibly TRBD1 on 5 matching bases. This clonotype was obtained from a man aged 50 or older who received an inactivated influenza vaccine. CDR3 in DNA: TGTGCCAGCAGCGCAGACCATACCCCTCGACAGAGCTCTGGAAACACCATATATTTT. Translation gives CASSADHTPRQSSGNTIYF.